Each of the 6 T cell receptor beta chains below was sequenced from the same sample in a study of technical replicates of blood from a few donors. Produced via immunoSEQ multiplex PCR; TCRdb's table is partial and in-frame only. Here the sample spans approximately 97,000 clones, roughly 95% being singletons. Material: T cells isolated from PBMCs. These TCRs come from a human donor in good health.

V usage is TRBV20-1 and J usage is TRBJ1-1; D is unresolved. This CDR3 comprises 10 residues. The V gene's germline CDR1 is DFQATT and CDR2 SNEGSKA (reference sequence). V was shortened by 6 bases and J by 3 bases, with 5 bases between the two germline ends. The CDR3 nucleotides read TGCAGTGCCTTATACACTGAAGCTTTCTTT. It encodes CSALYTEAFF.

V and J are TRBV5-1 and TRBJ1-3; D remains ambiguous. The V gene's germline CDR1 is SGHRS and CDR2 YFSETQ. The CDR3 has 13 residues. V was pared by 3 bases and J by 9 bases, with 13 bases between. CDR3 DNA: TGCGCCAGCAGCTCCCTAGGAGGGAGCACCATATATTTT. Protein: CASSSLGGSTIYF.

The gene calls are TRBV28 and TRBJ1-2; D gene uncertain. Germline CDR1 and CDR2: MDHEN and SYDVKM. CDR3 length: 13 amino acids. V lost 3 bases and J lost 1, with 6 bases in between. CDR3 residues: CASSFNSNYGYTF. CDR3 sequence (DNA): TGTGCCAGCAGTTTTAACAGTAACTATGGCTACACCTTC.

This sequence joins TRBV28 and TRBJ2-7, with 11 bases matching TRBD1. CDR1 and CDR2 from the germline V gene are MDHEN and SYDVKM. J lost 0 bases, V lost 0 bases, and 4 bases had no gene match. This CDR3 contains 17 residues. CDR3 sequence (DNA): TGTGCCAGCAGTTTATGGGGACAGGGGGTTAGCTCCTACGAGCAGTACTTC. As protein: CASSLWGQGVSSYEQYF.

The rearrangement links TRBV27 to TRBJ2-3; tentative D call: TRBD2 (6 bases). Per the germline V gene, CDR1 is MNHEY and CDR2 is SMNVEV (reference sequence). V lost 4 bases, J lost 5 bases, and 19 bases lay in between. CDR3 length: 16 residues. CDR3 sequence: CASSSFSGTGKDTQYF. The DNA of the CDR3 is TGTGCCAGCAGTTCTTTTAGCGGTACGGGTAAAGATACGCAGTATTTT.

This chain joins TRBV10-3 and TRBJ2-5; D is possibly TRBD2 (5 bases). The V gene lost 4 bases and the J gene lost 5 bases, with 11 bases spanning the gap. The CDR3 covers 13 residues. CDR1 ENHRY and CDR2 SYGVKD come from the germline V gene. CDR3 bases: TGTGCCATCAGTGTCCTAGCCGGGGAGACCCAGTACTTC. Translation: CAISVLAGETQYF.